This T cell receptor beta chain was documented in a study of T cells in Graves' hyperthyroidism and ophthalmopathy. This clonotype was observed a handful of times. Its antigen is unidentified. Lactation, pregnancy, other autoimmune disease or uncontrolled infection led to exclusion of patients. Based on clinical symptoms, serum thyroxine and TRAb, thyroid ultrasound and orbital computed tomography, diagnoses were reached. Out of 10 ml of fresh peripheral blood came the PBMCs. Study outcomes and limitations: From stable hyperthyroidism, ophthalmopathy was separated by a 13 V-J model.

Per germline, CDR1 ENHRY and CDR2 SYGVKD. The V and J ends lost 2 bases and 6 bases respectively, with 11 bases between them. The CDR3 contains 14 residues. Amplified TCR beta CDR3 regions came from RNA transcripts. A set of HTBI primers served as the primers for a first-round RT-PCR of the TCR CDR3. TCRdb independently ran MiXCR on the multiplex PCR reads; one entry per CDR3 protein. This sample carries approximately 400,000 distinct CDR3 sequences, about 14% of them seen once, and the ten largest clones take around a fifth. The chain couples TRBV10-3 to TRBJ2-1; no reliable D call. Sequencing was carried out using blood. The TCR was taken from a woman aged 25 to 39 with Graves' ophthalmopathy. CDR3 sequence reads: CAISEPVLLNEQFF. For the CDR3, the DNA is TGTGCCATCAGTGAGCCGGTCCTTCTCAATGAGCAGTTCTTC.